Shown below are 9 T cell receptor beta chains from a single sample sequenced in a study of T and B cells in COVID-19 patients. TRB was amplified from roughly 250-500 ng of blood genomic DNA. BIOMED2 TRB-A/B primer pools were used in multiplex TRB PCR. TCRdb used MiXCR to reprocess the multiplex PCR reads, holding one entry per CDR3 protein. The repertoire includes some 4,100 distinct CDR3 sequences, around 21% of them detected once, and under 25% sits in the top ten. The sequenced material came from blood. These receptors all come from a human donor with active COVID-19.

This clonotype was detected ten times or more. The V gene is TRBV10-3, the J gene TRBJ2-7; D possibly corresponds to TRBD2 (5 bases). Germline V lookup: CDR1 ENHRY, CDR2 SYGVKD. V was cut by 5 bases and J by 6 bases, with 23 bases left in between. The CDR3 covers 16 residues. In nucleotides, the CDR3 is TGTGCCATCAGTAAGCTAAGGGCGAAGGAGGTTGGCGAGCAGTACTTC. It specifies CAISKLRAKEVGEQYF.

By sample share, this clonotype is medium-sized. CDR3 DNA sequence: TGTGCCAGTAGTATCCCCCGACAGTTTTATGGCTACACCTTC. It specifies CASSIPRQFYGYTF. This rearrangement joins TRBV19 to TRBJ1-2; D is perhaps TRBD1 (5 bases). The CDR3 spans 14 residues. Trimming removed 3 bases at V and 5 bases at J, with 13 bases between. The germline CDR1 and CDR2 sequences are LNHDA and SQIVND (reference sequence).

The V call is TRBV28, the J call TRBJ2-2, with a weak D call TRBD2 (6 bases). The ends were cut back, 2 bases at V and 6 bases at J, with 16 bases in the middle. The CDR3 extends over 16 amino acids. Germline V lookup: CDR1 MDHEN, CDR2 SYDVKM. CDR3 protein: CASSLRGGRKAGELFF. CDR3 nucleotide sequence: TGTGCCAGCAGTTTACGGGGTGGGAGGAAGGCCGGGGAGCTGTTTTTT.

This chain connects TRBV6-1 to TRBJ2-3, with TRBD2 identical over 8 bases. Germline V lookup: CDR1 MNHNS, CDR2 SASEGT. V dropped 6 bases and J dropped 1; count of bases not matched to a gene: 6. The CDR3 has 15 residues. The CDR3: CASRRQLAGTDTQYF. CDR3 nucleotide sequence: TGTGCCAGCAGACGTCAACTAGCGGGCACAGATACGCAGTATTTT.

This chain links TRBV19 with TRBJ2-7; 7 bases agree with TRBD1. This CDR3 region has 12 residues. Looked up from germline, CDR1 is LNHDA and CDR2 is SQIVND (reference sequence). The ends lost 7 bases at V and 3 bases at J; junction bases unmatched: 3. This CDR3 is CASNTGDYEQYF. CDR3 coding DNA: TGTGCCAGTAACACAGGGGACTACGAGCAGTACTTC.

By share, this clonotype counts as medium-sized. The V call is TRBV13, the J call TRBJ2-5, with TRBD2 as a possible D gene (6 bases). V lost 4 bases to trimming and J lost 0 bases, with 9 bases between them. The CDR3 runs to 14 residues. Germline CDR1 reads PRHDT; CDR2 reads FYEKMQ (reference sequence). CDR3 nucleotide sequence: TGTGCCAGCAGCTACCGGGACTACCAAGAGACCCAGTACTTC. Its translation: CASSYRDYQETQYF.

This clonotype was recorded a few times. This sequence joins TRBV4-1 and TRBJ2-7; D ambiguous. CDR1 and CDR2 (germline): MGHRA, YSYEKL. The V and J ends lost 2 bases and 2 bases respectively, with 7 bases between them. The CDR3 is made up of 13 amino acids. In DNA, the CDR3 is TGCGCCAGCAGCCAACAAAGAGCCTACGAGCAGTACTTC. It encodes CASSQQRAYEQYF.

This clonotype occurred many times. The J gene is TRBJ2-3, the V gene TRBV20-1; D is unclear. The ends were cut back, 1 base at V and 6 bases at J, with 17 bases in the middle. The CDR3 extends over 15 amino acids. Germline V gene lookup returns CDR1 DFQATT and CDR2 SNEGSKA (reference sequence). Written as DNA, the CDR3 is TGCAGTGCTAGAGGGGGTGGACCTACCACTGATACGCAGTATTTT. Protein: CSARGGGPTTDTQYF.

This clonotype was recorded many times. The CDR3 DNA is TGTGCCAGCAGCTTAGCAGTAGGGACAGGGGACGAGCAGTACTTC. Its protein is CASSLAVGTGDEQYF. The chain combines TRBV7-9 with TRBJ2-7; 10 bases align to TRBD1. This CDR3 region has 15 residues. CDR1 is SEHNR, CDR2 FQNEAQ, per germline (reference sequence). The trim removed 0 bases at V and 5 bases at J, leaving 4 bases unmatched. The entire variable domain, with the rest obtained from reference TRBV7-9 and TRBJ2-7, is as follows: DTGVSQNPRHKITKRGQNVTFRCDPISEHNRLYWYRQTLGQGPEFLTYFQNEAQLEKSRLLSDRFSAERPKGSFSTLEIQRTEQGDSAMYLCASSLAVGTGDEQYFGPGTRLTVT.